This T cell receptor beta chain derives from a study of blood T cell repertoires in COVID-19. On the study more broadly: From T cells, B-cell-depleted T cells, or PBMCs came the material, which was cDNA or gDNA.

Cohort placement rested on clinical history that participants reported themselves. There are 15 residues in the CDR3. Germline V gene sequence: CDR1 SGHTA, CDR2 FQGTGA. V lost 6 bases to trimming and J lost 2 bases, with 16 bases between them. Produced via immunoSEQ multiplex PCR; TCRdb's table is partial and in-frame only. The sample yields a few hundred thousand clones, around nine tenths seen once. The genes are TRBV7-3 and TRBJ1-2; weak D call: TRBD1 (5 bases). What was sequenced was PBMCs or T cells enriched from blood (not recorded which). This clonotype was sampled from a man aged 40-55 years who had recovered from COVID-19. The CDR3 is CASSPQGSKNYGYTF. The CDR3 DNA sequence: TGTGCCAGCAGTCCCCAGGGCAGCAAGAACTATGGCTACACCTTC.